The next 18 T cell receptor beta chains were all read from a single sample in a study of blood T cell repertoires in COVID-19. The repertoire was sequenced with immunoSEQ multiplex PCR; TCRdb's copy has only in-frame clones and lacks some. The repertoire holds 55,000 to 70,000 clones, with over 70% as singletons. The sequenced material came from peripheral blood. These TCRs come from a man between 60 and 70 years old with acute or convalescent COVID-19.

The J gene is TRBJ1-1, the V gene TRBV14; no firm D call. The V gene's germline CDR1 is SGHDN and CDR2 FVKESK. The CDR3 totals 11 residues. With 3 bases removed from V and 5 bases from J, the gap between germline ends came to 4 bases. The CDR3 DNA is TGTGCCAGCAGCCATTCAACTGAAGCTTTCTTT. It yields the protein CASSHSTEAFF.

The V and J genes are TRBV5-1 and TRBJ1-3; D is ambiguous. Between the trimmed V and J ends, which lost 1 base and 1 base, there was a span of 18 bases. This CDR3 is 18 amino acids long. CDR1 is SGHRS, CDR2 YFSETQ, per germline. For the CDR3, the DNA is TGCGCCAGCAGCTTGAAATCATTATACAACCGATCTGGAAACACCATATATTTT. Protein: CASSLKSLYNRSGNTIYF. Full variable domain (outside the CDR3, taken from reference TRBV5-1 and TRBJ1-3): KAGVTQTPRYLIKTRGQQVTLSCSPISGHRSVSWYQQTPGQGLQFLFEYFSETQRNKGNFPGRFSGRQFSNSRSEMNVSTLELGDSALYLCASSLKSLYNRSGNTIYFGEGSWLTVV.

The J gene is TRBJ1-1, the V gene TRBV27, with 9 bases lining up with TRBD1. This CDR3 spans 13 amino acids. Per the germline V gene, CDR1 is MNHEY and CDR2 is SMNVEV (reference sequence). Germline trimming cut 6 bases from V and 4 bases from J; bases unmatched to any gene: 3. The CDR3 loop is CASSMDRGTEAFF. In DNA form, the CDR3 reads TGTGCCAGCAGCATGGACAGGGGCACTGAAGCTTTCTTT.

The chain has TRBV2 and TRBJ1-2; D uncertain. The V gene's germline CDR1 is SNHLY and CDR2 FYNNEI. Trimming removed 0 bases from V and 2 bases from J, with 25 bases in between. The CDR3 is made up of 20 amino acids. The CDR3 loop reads CASSEARVVRFGDGNYGYTF. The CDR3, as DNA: TGTGCCAGCAGTGAAGCGCGAGTGGTTCGGTTTGGAGACGGGAACTATGGCTACACCTTC. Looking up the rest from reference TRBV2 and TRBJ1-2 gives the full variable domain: EPEVTQTPSHQVTQMGQEVILRCVPISNHLYFYWYRQILGQKVEFLVSFYNNEISEKSEIFDDQFSVERPDGSNFTLKIRSTKLEDSAMYFCASSEARVVRFGDGNYGYTFGSGTRLTVV.

CDR3 sequence reads: CATGNKPPVPLGYTF. The CDR3 DNA reads as TGTGCCACCGGTAACAAACCCCCAGTACCCCTCGGCTACACCTTC. This sequence joins TRBV24-1 and TRBJ1-2, with D unclear. The CDR3 is 15 amino acids. Trimming removed 9 bases at V and 8 bases at J, with 24 bases between. The germline gives CDR1 KGHDR, CDR2 SFDVKD.

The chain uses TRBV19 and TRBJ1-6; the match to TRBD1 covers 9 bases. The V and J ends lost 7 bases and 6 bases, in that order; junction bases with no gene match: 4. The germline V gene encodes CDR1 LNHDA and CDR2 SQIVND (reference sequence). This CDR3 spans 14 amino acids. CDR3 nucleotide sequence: TGTGCCAGTACTACAGGGGGCTCTAATTCACCCCTCCACTTT. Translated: CASTTGGSNSPLHF.

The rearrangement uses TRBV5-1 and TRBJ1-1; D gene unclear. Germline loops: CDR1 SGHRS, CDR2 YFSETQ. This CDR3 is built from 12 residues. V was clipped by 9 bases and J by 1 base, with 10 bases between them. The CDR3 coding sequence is TGCGCCACCCGGGAACCGAACACTGAAGCTTTCTTT. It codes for CATREPNTEAFF.

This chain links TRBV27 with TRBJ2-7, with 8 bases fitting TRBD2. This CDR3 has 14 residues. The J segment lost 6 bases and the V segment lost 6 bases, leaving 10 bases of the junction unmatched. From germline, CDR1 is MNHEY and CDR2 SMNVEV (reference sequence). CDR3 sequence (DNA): TGTGCCAGCAGCCGCGGGACTAGTTTTTCCGAGCAGTACTTC. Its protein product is CASSRGTSFSEQYF.

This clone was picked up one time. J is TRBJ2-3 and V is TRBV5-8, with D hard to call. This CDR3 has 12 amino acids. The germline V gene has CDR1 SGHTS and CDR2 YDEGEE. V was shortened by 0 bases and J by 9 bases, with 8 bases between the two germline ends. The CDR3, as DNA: TGTGCCAGCAGCTTGGGCGAGTTAACGCAGTATTTT. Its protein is CASSLGELTQYF.

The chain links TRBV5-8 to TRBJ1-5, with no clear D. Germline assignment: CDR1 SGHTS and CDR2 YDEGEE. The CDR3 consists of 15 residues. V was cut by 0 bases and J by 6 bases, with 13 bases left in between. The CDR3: CASSLAGSEFQPQHF. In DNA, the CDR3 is TGTGCCAGCAGCTTGGCCGGGAGTGAGTTTCAGCCCCAGCATTTT.

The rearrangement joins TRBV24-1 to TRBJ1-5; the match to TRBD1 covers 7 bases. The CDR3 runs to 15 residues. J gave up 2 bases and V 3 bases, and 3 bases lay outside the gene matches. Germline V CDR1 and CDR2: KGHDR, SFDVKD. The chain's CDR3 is CATSDTGDGNQPQHF. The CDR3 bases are TGTGCCACCAGTGATACAGGGGATGGCAATCAGCCCCAGCATTTT.

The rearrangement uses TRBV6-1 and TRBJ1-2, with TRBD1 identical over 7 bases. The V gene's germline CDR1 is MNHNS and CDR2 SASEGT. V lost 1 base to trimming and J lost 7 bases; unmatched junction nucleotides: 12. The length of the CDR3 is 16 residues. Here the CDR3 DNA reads TGTGCCAGCAGTGAAGGATCCACAGGGGCCACGGTTGGCTACACCTTC. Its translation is CASSEGSTGATVGYTF.

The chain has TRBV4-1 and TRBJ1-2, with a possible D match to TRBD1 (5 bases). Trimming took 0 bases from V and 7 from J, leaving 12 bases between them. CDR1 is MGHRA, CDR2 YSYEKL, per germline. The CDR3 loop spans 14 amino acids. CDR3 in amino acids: CASSQDREGSGYTF. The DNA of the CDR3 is TGCGCCAGCAGCCAAGATAGGGAGGGGAGTGGCTACACCTTC.

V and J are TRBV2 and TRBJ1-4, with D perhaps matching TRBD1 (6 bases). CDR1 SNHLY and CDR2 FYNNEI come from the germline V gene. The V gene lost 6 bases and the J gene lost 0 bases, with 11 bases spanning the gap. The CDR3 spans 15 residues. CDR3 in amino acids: CASRGHVTTNEKLFF. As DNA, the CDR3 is TGTGCCAGCAGGGGACATGTGACAACTAATGAAAAACTGTTTTTT.

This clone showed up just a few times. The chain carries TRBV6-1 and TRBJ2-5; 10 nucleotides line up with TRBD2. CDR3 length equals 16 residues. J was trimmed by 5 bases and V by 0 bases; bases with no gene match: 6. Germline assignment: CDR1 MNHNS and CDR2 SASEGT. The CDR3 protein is CASSEAGSGGAETQYF. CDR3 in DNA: TGTGCCAGCAGTGAAGCGGGGAGCGGGGGGGCGGAGACCCAGTACTTC.

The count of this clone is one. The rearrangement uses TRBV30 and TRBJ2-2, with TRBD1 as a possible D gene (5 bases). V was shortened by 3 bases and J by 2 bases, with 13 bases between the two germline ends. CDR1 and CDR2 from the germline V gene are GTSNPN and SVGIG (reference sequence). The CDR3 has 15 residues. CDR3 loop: CAWRDWGRNTGELFF. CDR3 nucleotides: TGTGCCTGGAGAGATTGGGGCAGAAACACCGGGGAGCTGTTTTTT.

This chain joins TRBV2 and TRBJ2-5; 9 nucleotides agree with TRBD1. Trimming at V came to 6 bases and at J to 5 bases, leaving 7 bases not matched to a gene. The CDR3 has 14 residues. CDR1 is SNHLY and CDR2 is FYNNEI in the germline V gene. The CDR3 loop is CASSVYRGQETQYF. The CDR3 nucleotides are TGTGCCAGCAGCGTTTACAGGGGGCAGGAGACCCAGTACTTC. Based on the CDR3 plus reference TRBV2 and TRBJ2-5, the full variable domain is EPEVTQTPSHQVTQMGQEVILRCVPISNHLYFYWYRQILGQKVEFLVSFYNNEISEKSEIFDDQFSVERPDGSNFTLKIRSTKLEDSAMYFCASSVYRGQETQYFGPGTRLLVL.

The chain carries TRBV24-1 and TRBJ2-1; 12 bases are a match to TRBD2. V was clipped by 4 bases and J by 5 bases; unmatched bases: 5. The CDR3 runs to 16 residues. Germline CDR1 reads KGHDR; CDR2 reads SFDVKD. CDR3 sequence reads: CATSDQTSGRNNEQFF. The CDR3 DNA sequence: TGTGCCACCAGTGACCAAACTAGCGGGAGGAACAATGAGCAGTTCTTC.